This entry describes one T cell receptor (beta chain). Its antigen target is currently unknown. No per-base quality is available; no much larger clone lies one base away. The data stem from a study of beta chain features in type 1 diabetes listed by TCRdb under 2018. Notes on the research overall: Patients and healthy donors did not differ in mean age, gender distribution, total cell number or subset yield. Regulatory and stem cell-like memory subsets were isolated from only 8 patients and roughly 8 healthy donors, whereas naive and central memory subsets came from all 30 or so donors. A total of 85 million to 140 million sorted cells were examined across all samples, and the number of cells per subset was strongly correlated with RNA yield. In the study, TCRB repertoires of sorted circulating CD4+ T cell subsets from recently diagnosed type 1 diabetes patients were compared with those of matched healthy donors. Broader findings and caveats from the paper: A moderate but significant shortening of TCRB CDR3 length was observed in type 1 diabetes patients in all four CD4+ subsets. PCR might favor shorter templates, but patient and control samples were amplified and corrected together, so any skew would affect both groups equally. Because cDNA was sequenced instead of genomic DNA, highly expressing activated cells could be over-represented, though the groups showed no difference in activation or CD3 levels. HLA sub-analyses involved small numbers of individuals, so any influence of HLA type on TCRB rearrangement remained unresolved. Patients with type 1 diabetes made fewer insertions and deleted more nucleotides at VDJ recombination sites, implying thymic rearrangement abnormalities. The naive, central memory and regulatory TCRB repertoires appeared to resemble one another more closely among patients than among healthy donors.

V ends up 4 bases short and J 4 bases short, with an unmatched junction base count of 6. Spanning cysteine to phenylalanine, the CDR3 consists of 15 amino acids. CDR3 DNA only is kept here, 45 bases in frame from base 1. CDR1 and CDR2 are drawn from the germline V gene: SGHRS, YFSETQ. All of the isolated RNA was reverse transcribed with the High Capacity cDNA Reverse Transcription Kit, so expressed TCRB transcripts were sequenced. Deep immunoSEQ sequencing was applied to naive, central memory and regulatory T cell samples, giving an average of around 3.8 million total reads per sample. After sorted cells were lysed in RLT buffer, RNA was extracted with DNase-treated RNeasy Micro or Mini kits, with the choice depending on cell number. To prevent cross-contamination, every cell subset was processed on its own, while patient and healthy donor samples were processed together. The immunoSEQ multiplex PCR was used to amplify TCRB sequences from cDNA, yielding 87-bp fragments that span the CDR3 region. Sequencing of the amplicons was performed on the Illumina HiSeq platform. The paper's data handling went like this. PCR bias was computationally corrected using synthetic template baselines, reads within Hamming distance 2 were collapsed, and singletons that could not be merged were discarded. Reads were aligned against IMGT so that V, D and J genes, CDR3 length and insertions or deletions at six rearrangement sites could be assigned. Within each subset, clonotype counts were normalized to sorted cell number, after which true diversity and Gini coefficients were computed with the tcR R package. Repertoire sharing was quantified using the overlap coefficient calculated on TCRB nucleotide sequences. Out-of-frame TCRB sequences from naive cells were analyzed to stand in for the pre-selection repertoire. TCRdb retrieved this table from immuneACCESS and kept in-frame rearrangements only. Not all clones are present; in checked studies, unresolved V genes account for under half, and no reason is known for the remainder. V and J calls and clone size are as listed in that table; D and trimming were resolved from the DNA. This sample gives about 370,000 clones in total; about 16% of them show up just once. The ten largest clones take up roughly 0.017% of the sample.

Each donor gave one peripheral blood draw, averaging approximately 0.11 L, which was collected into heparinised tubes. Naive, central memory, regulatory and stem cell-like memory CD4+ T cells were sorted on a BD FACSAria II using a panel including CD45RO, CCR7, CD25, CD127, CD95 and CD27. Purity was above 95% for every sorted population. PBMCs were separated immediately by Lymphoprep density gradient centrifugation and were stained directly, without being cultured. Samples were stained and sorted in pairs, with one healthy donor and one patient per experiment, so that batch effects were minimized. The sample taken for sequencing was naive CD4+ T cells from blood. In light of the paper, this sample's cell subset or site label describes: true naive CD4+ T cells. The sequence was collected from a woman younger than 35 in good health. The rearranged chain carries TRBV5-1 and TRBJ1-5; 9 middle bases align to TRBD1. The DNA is TGCGCCAGCAGCGAGACCGGGACAGGGAATCAGCCCCAGCATTTT. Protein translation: CASSETGTGNQPQHF.